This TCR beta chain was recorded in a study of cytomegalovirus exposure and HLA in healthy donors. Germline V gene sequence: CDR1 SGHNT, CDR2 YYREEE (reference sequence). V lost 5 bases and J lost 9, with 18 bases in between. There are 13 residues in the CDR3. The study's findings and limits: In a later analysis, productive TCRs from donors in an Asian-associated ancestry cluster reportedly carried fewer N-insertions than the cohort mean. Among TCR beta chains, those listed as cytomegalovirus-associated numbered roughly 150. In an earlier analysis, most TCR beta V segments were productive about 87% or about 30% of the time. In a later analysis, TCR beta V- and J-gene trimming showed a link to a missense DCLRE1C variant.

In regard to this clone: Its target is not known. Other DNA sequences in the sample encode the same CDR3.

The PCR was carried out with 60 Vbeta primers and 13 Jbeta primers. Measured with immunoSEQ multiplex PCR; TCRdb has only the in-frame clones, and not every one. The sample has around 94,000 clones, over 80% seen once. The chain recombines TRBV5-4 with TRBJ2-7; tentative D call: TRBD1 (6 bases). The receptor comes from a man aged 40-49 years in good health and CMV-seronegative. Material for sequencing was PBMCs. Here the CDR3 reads CASSSLTGPAQYF. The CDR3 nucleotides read TGTGCCAGCAGTTCTTTAACAGGGCCTGCGCAGTACTTC.